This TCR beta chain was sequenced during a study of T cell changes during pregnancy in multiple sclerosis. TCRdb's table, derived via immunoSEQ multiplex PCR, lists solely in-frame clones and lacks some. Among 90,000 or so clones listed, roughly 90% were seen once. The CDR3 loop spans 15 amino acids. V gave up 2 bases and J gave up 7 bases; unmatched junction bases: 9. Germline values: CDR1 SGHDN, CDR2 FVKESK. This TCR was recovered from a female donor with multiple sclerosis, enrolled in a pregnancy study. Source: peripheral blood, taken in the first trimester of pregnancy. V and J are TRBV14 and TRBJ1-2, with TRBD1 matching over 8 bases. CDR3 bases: TGTGCCAGCAGCCAAATTACAGGGGGATACAGTGGCTACACCTTC. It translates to CASSQITGGYSGYTF.